Presented here are 14 T cell receptor beta chains from one specimen sequenced in a study of response to subunit inactivated influenza vaccine (dated by TCRdb to the late 2010s). The method was RT-PCR. The run used an Illumina HiSeq 2500. The public reads were reanalyzed by TCRdb: fastp trimming at Q25, MiXCR alignment, in-frame beta chains only. Rows are combined by CDR3 protein, so each entry shows the most common genes and DNA. The sample table records 500,000 to 600,000 distinct CDR3 sequences; approximately 15% of these occur just once. The ten largest clones take up around 10% of the sample. The specimen comprised PBMCs from blood, sampled less than 13 days after vaccination. The source of these receptors is a man aged 50 to 60 who received an inactivated influenza vaccine. Donor details come from another sample of the same person, matched by shared clones.

This clonotype showed up just a few times. This may arise from a read error, as a much more abundant clone is one base away. J is TRBJ2-1 and V is TRBV7-9; D not resolved. Germline values: CDR1 SEHNR, CDR2 FQNEAQ (reference sequence). V was trimmed by 3 bases and J by 8 bases, leaving 5 bases between them. The CDR3 contains 11 residues. CDR3 nucleotide sequence: TGTGCCAGCAGCTTGAAAGATGAGCAGTTCTTC. It translates to CASSLKDEQFF.

The chain has TRBV6-2 or TRBV6-3 and TRBJ1-1; D is unclear. The germline CDR1 and CDR2 sequences are MNHEY and SVGEGT. Trimming removed 4 bases at V and 8 bases at J, with 14 bases between. The CDR3 is made up of 13 amino acids. The CDR3 is CASSSIDWKEAFF. The DNA of the CDR3 is TGTGCCAGCAGTTCCATCGACTGGAAAGAAGCTTTCTTT.

J is TRBJ2-1 and V is TRBV6-2 or TRBV6-3; 8 bases are a match to TRBD2. The CDR3 has 16 amino acids. J gave up 4 bases and V 5 bases, and 10 bases lay outside the gene matches. The V gene's germline CDR1 is MNHEY and CDR2 SVGEGT. The CDR3 is CASSRLASTSYNEQFF. The CDR3, as DNA: TGTGCCAGCAGTCGACTAGCGTCTACGTCTTACAATGAGCAGTTCTTC.

The rearrangement links TRBV7-3 to TRBJ2-2, with a possible D match to TRBD1 (5 bases). CDR1 and CDR2 (germline): SGHTA, FQGTGA. The CDR3 is 16 residues long. Trimming removed 5 bases at V and 4 bases at J, with 17 bases between. The CDR3 protein is CASSKNQGTATGELFF. CDR3 nucleotide sequence: TGTGCCAGCAGCAAAAATCAGGGTACGGCCACCGGGGAGCTGTTTTTT.

This clonotype was seen a few times. The CDR3 DNA reads as TGTGCCAGCAGCATGAACAGGGACATCGAGTTCTTC. Protein product: CASSMNRDIEFF. The chain carries TRBV7-2 and TRBJ2-1, with D perhaps matching TRBD1 (6 bases). V dropped 5 bases and J dropped 14 bases, with 16 bases sitting between them. This CDR3 comprises 12 residues. The germline gives CDR1 SGHTA, CDR2 FQGNSA.

The sample holds a few counts of this clonotype. This rearrangement joins TRBV29-1 to TRBJ2-1; tentatively, D is TRBD1 or TRBD2 (5 bases each). Germline-derived CDR1 and CDR2 are SQVTM and ANQGSEA. There are 13 residues in the CDR3. V lost 4 bases, J lost 8 bases, and 15 bases lay in between. The CDR3 nucleotides read TGCAGCGTTGCCCGGGACCTTAGCGATGAGCAGTTCTTC. It encodes CSVARDLSDEQFF.

The rearrangement uses TRBV7-2 and TRBJ1-2; 11 bases line up with TRBD1. Germline V gives CDR1 SGHTA, CDR2 FQGNSA. This CDR3 spans 16 amino acids. Trimming took 4 bases from V and 5 from J; bases not matched to a gene: 9. CDR3 region: CASSSIVDRGRYGYTF. The CDR3 DNA sequence: TGTGCCAGCAGCTCAATCGTGGACAGGGGGCGTTATGGCTACACCTTC.

This clonotype was found once. The chain joins TRBV7-9 to TRBJ2-1; no clear D. The CDR3 sequence is 13 residues long. Germline CDR1 reads SEHNR; CDR2 reads FQNEAQ (reference sequence). V lost 5 bases, J lost 8 bases, and 13 bases lay in between. The CDR3 DNA sequence: TGTGCCAGCAGCCCCGTTGACTTCGATGAGCAGTTCTTC. This gives the protein CASSPVDFDEQFF.

Here the CDR3 DNA reads TGTGCCAGCAGTACTACCAGCGGGTTCCAAGAGACCCAGTACTTC. Amino acids: CASSTTSGFQETQYF. The chain is built from TRBV6-2 or TRBV6-3 and TRBJ2-5; D perhaps matches TRBD2 (6 bases). V lost 5 bases and J 1 base, leaving 14 bases between the germline ends. The CDR3 runs 15 residues. Looked up from germline, CDR1 is MNHEY and CDR2 is SVGEGT.

This chain joins TRBV5-1 and TRBJ2-3, with a possible D match to TRBD2 (6 bases). CDR1 and CDR2 (germline): SGHRS, YFSETQ. There are 17 residues in the CDR3. V lost 2 bases, J lost 4 bases, and 20 bases lay in between. The CDR3 region is CASSFGVGPGVPDTQYF. Here the CDR3 DNA reads TGCGCCAGCAGCTTTGGCGTGGGACCGGGAGTGCCAGATACGCAGTATTTT.

Note on this clonotype: Since a much larger clone is just one base distant, this may be a read error. V is TRBV28 and J is TRBJ1-5; D gene unclear. The CDR3 runs to 15 residues. Per germline, CDR1 MDHEN and CDR2 SYDVKM. Trimming left V 6 bases short and J 0 bases short, with 12 bases between. Here the CDR3 reads CASRQTVYSNQPQHF. The CDR3 coding sequence is TGTGCCAGCAGACAGACGGTTTATAGCAATCAGCCCCAGCATTTT.

The rearrangement joins TRBV9 to TRBJ2-2; D possibly uses TRBD1 or TRBD2 (5 bases each). The germline V and J ends were trimmed by 0 bases and 5 bases, with 20 bases remaining between them. This CDR3 is 18 amino acids long. The germline gives CDR1 SGDLS, CDR2 YYNGEE. The CDR3 DNA follows: TGTGCCAGCAGCGTAGGTTTTCCGGGACCCCCATTGACCGGGGAGCTGTTTTTT. As protein: CASSVGFPGPPLTGELFF.

The genes are TRBV9 and TRBJ2-1, with 7 bases identical to TRBD2. In germline, CDR1 is SGDLS, CDR2 YYNGEE. V dropped 5 bases and J dropped 4; count of bases not matched to a gene: 9. The CDR3 sequence is 15 residues long. The CDR3 region is CASSKSGTPYNEQFF. The DNA of the CDR3 is TGTGCCAGCAGTAAGAGCGGGACTCCATACAATGAGCAGTTCTTC.

This sequence joins TRBV7-2 and TRBJ2-7, with 9 bases fitting TRBD2. Per germline, CDR1 SGHTA and CDR2 FQGNSA. V lost 5 bases to trimming and J lost 6 bases; unmatched junction nucleotides: 8. There are 14 residues in the CDR3. CDR3 sequence: CASSVTSGPGEQYF. The CDR3 coding sequence is TGTGCCAGCAGCGTTACTAGCGGGCCCGGCGAGCAGTACTTC.